A selection of T cell receptor beta chains follows, all from one sample in a study of T-cell reconstitution after alpha-beta-depleted transplantation in children. Using its own MiXCR run on the PCR reads, TCRdb lists one record per CDR3 protein. The sample yields fewer than 500,000 distinct CDR3 sequences, roughly 43% seen once. The specimen comprised PBMCs, sampled before TCRalphabeta/CD19-depleted stem cell transplant. The receptors originated from a girl aged 2 to 9 with aplastic anemia, due to receive a stem cell transplant. Each CDR3 is given with its conserved first and last residue. The order of the fields is CDR3 protein, clone size, CDR3 length, V gene. Only part of the rows carry a size: once, few, many, or a class if the clone is expanded.

CDR3 protein: CASSVVGTSQETQYF; clone size: -; CDR3 length: 15; V gene: TRBV9
CDR3 protein: CASSLLGPGGAYNEQFF; clone size: -; CDR3 length: 17; V gene: TRBV6-2/TRBV6-3
CDR3 protein: CASSSEWPGSLAYEQYF; clone size: few; CDR3 length: 17; V gene: TRBV5-5
CDR3 protein: CASSLAQGEQYF; clone size: many; CDR3 length: 12; V gene: TRBV7-9
CDR3 protein: CASSLLLAYGELFF; clone size: -; CDR3 length: 14; V gene: TRBV7-2
CDR3 protein: CASSATSVSYNEQFF; clone size: few; CDR3 length: 15; V gene: TRBV9
CDR3 protein: CSVGGGAGGLLGELFF; clone size: few; CDR3 length: 16; V gene: TRBV29-1
CDR3 protein: CASSAGPEPGQGEYEQYF; clone size: -; CDR3 length: 18; V gene: TRBV9
CDR3 protein: CSVERSSSYEQYF; clone size: -; CDR3 length: 13; V gene: TRBV29-1
CDR3 protein: CASVERFTDTQYF; clone size: many; CDR3 length: 13; V gene: TRBV12-3/TRBV12-4
CDR3 protein: CASSLPTLTGRPRDTIYF; clone size: -; CDR3 length: 18; V gene: TRBV28
CDR3 protein: CSVVEGPSMYF; clone size: -; CDR3 length: 11; V gene: TRBV29-1
CDR3 protein: CAWSRKGSQPQHF; clone size: many; CDR3 length: 13; V gene: TRBV30
CDR3 protein: CSVTGQLQETQYF; clone size: -; CDR3 length: 13; V gene: TRBV29-1
CDR3 protein: CSARVVWGNTDTQYF; clone size: -; CDR3 length: 15; V gene: TRBV20-1
CDR3 protein: CASSQEGTGINIQYF; clone size: -; CDR3 length: 15; V gene: TRBV4-2
CDR3 protein: CASSFGLALYEQYF; clone size: many; CDR3 length: 14; V gene: TRBV3-1
CDR3 protein: CSARVVQGDPYGYTF; clone size: few; CDR3 length: 15; V gene: TRBV20-1
CDR3 protein: CASSQIPGQGAYNEQFF; clone size: -; CDR3 length: 17; V gene: TRBV4-2
CDR3 protein: CSVEWQNLLAGGPTDTQYF; clone size: -; CDR3 length: 19; V gene: TRBV29-1
CDR3 protein: CSVEPTNQETQYF; clone size: -; CDR3 length: 13; V gene: TRBV29-1
CDR3 protein: CASRIQLGQPQHF; clone size: -; CDR3 length: 13; V gene: TRBV6-2/TRBV6-3
CDR3 protein: CATSRYQDGTEAFF; clone size: -; CDR3 length: 14; V gene: TRBV15
CDR3 protein: CRLHENYGYTF; clone size: -; CDR3 length: 11; V gene: TRBV20-1
CDR3 protein: CSAPRSRDEQFF; clone size: -; CDR3 length: 12; V gene: TRBV20-1